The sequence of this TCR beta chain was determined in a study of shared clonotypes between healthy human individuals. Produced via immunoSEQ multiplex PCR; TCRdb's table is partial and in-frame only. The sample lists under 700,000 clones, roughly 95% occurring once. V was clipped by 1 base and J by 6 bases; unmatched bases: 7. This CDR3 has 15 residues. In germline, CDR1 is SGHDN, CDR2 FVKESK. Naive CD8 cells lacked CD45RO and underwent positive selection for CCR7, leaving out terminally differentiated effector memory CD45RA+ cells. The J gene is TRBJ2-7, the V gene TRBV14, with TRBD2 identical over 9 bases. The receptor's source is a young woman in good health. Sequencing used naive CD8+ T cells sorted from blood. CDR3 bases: TGTGCCAGCAGCCAAGTCGTCTTAGCGGGAGCCGAGCAGTACTTC. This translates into CASSQVVLAGAEQYF.